Shown below are 23 T cell receptor beta chains from a single sample sequenced in a study of glioma-infiltrating T cells. Amplification of TCR alpha and beta CDR3 regions from RNA used iRepertoire nested multiplex PCR. In TCRdb, the multiplex PCR reads were re-called with MiXCR into one record per CDR3 protein. Among roughly 100,000 distinct CDR3 sequences listed, less than 30% were seen once. The specimen sequenced was glioma tissue, nonneoplastic brain tissue, or PBMCs (not recorded which). All receptors derive from a human donor with low-grade glioma or glioblastoma, undergoing nonglioma brain surgery, or in good health (not recorded which).

This clonotype was seen many times. The chain links TRBV27 to TRBJ2-2; possible D gene TRBD1, 5 bases. Per germline, CDR1 MNHEY and CDR2 SMNVEV (reference sequence). This CDR3 has 15 amino acids. V lost 2 bases and J lost 6, with 13 bases in between. This CDR3 is CASSLRAGWSGELFF. The CDR3 DNA reads as TGTGCCAGCAGTTTAAGGGCAGGGTGGTCCGGGGAGCTGTTTTTT.

This clonotype appeared once. A much larger clonotype is one base distant, so this may be a read error. V gene TRBV5-1 combines with J gene TRBJ2-7; D tentatively fits TRBD1 or TRBD2 (5 bases each). V lost 4 bases and J lost 2, with 13 bases in between. This CDR3 region has 14 residues. CDR1 SGHRS and CDR2 YFSETQ come from the germline V gene. The DNA of the CDR3 is TGCGCCAGCAGCGAGTCCGGGGCTACCTACGAGCAGTACTTC. Amino acid sequence: CASSESGATYEQYF.

The CDR3 here is CASSLTLGGDRTTEAFF. The CDR3, as DNA: TGTGCCAGCAGCTTAACCCTGGGTGGGGACAGGACGACTGAAGCTTTCTTT. The rearrangement links TRBV7-9 to TRBJ1-1, with 8 bases identical to TRBD1. The CDR3 spans 17 residues. Unmatched junction bases numbered 13, after V lost 2 bases and J lost 5 bases. Germline V lookup: CDR1 SEHNR, CDR2 FQNEAQ (reference sequence).

As to this clonotype: A clone one base away is much larger, so this may be a read error. This sequence joins TRBV20-1 and TRBJ1-1, with a tentative D call TRBD1 (5 bases). This CDR3 is 12 amino acids long. Germline V gene sequence: CDR1 DFQATT, CDR2 SNEGSKA (reference sequence). Here the CDR3 reads CSAPGLNTGAFF. The CDR3 coding sequence is TGCAGTGCCCCGGGGCTGAACACTGGAGCTTTCTTT.

On this clonotype itself: This could be a read error, since a much larger clone is one nucleotide away. The chain carries TRBV20-1 and TRBJ2-5; the D gene could be TRBD1 or TRBD2 (5 bases each). Germline CDR1 DFQATT, CDR2 SNEGSKA (reference sequence). CDR3 length: 15 amino acids. V dropped 5 bases and J dropped 7 bases, with 23 bases sitting between them. The DNA of the CDR3 is TGCAGTGCTTCCCCTGGACGGGGACGGGCGGGGACCCAGTACTTC. This translates into CSASPGRGRAGTQYF.

This clonotype was picked up many times. CDR3 nucleotide sequence: TGCAGTGCTAGAGGGGAGAGGGCCGACTACAATGAGCAGTTCTTC. Its protein product is CSARGERADYNEQFF. The chain recombines TRBV20-1 with TRBJ2-1, with a tentative D call TRBD2 (5 bases). Germline CDR1 and CDR2: DFQATT and SNEGSKA (reference sequence). The CDR3 sequence is 15 residues long. With 1 base removed from V and 3 bases from J, the gap between germline ends came to 13 bases.

Only a few counts were recorded for this clonotype. The chain employs TRBV10-3 and TRBJ1-2; D might be TRBD1 (6 bases). Trimming stripped 8 bases from V and 2 bases from J, with 12 bases between. CDR3 length: 13 amino acids. Germline CDR1 reads ENHRY; CDR2 reads SYGVKD. This CDR3 reads CAIRQVSNYGYTF. CDR3 bases: TGTGCCATCCGACAGGTTTCCAACTATGGCTACACCTTC.

The sample holds many counts of this clonotype. The gene calls are TRBV6-2 or TRBV6-3 and TRBJ2-7; unclear D gene. Looked up from germline, CDR1 is MNHEY and CDR2 is SVGEGT. CDR3 length: 11 residues. Trimming took 3 bases from V and 2 from J, leaving 2 bases between them. CDR3 DNA sequence: TGTGCCAGCAGTTATGCCTACGAGCAGTACTTC. This encodes CASSYAYEQYF.

Many counts were recorded for this clonotype. The chain employs TRBV12-3 or TRBV12-4 and TRBJ1-1; D is uncertain. This CDR3 is built from 14 residues. Trimming took off 1 base at V and 1 base at J, with 7 bases between the two ends. DNA for the CDR3: TGTGCCAGCAGTTTAGTACAACCGAACACTGAAGCTTTCTTT. Amino acids: CASSLVQPNTEAFF.

This clonotype has at least ten counts. The chain links TRBV6-1 to TRBJ2-7, with D perhaps matching TRBD1 (5 bases). Germline V gene sequence: CDR1 MNHNS, CDR2 SASEGT. There are 14 residues in the CDR3. V was pared by 5 bases and J by 4 bases, with 15 bases between. The CDR3 DNA reads as TGTGCCAGCAGTCCTGACAGTCTAAGTTACGAGCAGTACTTC. Translated, it gives CASSPDSLSYEQYF.

This clonotype was observed a few times. V is TRBV12-3 or TRBV12-4 and J is TRBJ1-5, with 7 bases matching TRBD1. The CDR3 covers 13 residues. Trimming cost V 7 bases and J 6 bases; bases outside gene matches: 6. The CDR3 DNA follows: TGTGCCAGCAATAAACAGGGGCCTCAGCCCCAGCATTTT. Translating gives CASNKQGPQPQHF.

The sample holds many counts of this clonotype. The chain recombines TRBV27 with TRBJ2-1, with TRBD1 matching 7 bases. The CDR3 is 13 amino acids. Germline V CDR1 and CDR2: MNHEY, SMNVEV (reference sequence). V shed 2 bases, J shed 9 bases, and the junction held 4 bases outside the gene matches. The CDR3 coding sequence is TGTGCCAGCAGTTTACGCAGGGGGTCTGAGCAGTTCTTC. It specifies CASSLRRGSEQFF.

This clonotype was picked up many times. This chain uses TRBV7-8 with TRBJ2-1; D uncertain. The germline V gene encodes CDR1 SGHVS and CDR2 FQNEAQ. CDR3 size: 12 residues. Trimming removed 5 bases from V and 9 bases from J, with 11 bases in between. The CDR3 DNA reads as TGTGCCAGCAGCCGCAGTTCGGCTGAGCAGTTCTTC. Protein product: CASSRSSAEQFF.

This chain connects TRBV12-3 or TRBV12-4 to TRBJ2-3, with a possible D match to TRBD2 (5 bases). CDR3 length: 15 residues. The ends were cut back, 4 bases at V and 2 bases at J, with 13 bases in the middle. CDR3 coding DNA: TGTGCCAGCAGTTACTACCGGGGTAACACAGATACGCAGTATTTT. Protein sequence: CASSYYRGNTDTQYF.

This clonotype was observed at least ten times. V and J are TRBV20-1 and TRBJ1-5; maybe TRBD1 (6 bases). V lost 0 bases to trimming and J lost 6 bases, with 15 bases between them. This CDR3 region has 15 residues. The germline CDR1 and CDR2 sequences are DFQATT and SNEGSKA (reference sequence). The CDR3 spells CSARDGAGAGQPQHF. Written as DNA, the CDR3 is TGCAGTGCTAGAGACGGGGCAGGGGCTGGTCAGCCCCAGCATTTT.

The chain couples TRBV12-3 or TRBV12-4 to TRBJ1-5, with D unresolved. Trimming took off 3 bases at V and 4 bases at J, with 10 bases between the two ends. The length of the CDR3 is 14 residues. The CDR3 coding sequence is TGTGCCAGCAGTTTGGGTCAGTTTAATCAGCCCCAGCATTTT. It encodes CASSLGQFNQPQHF.

This rearrangement joins TRBV24-1 to TRBJ2-2; D possibly corresponds to TRBD2 (6 bases). Trimming cost V 4 bases and J 6 bases, with 14 bases left between them. The germline V gene encodes CDR1 KGHDR and CDR2 SFDVKD. The CDR3 has 15 residues. CDR3 nucleotide sequence: TGTGCCACCAGTGACCCTCTGACTAGTCCCGGGGAGCTGTTTTTT. Its translation is CATSDPLTSPGELFF.

This clonotype came up a few times. The chain employs TRBV6-1 and TRBJ2-7; unclear D gene. Germline-derived CDR1 and CDR2 are MNHNS and SASEGT. This CDR3 comprises 13 residues. Trimming left V 5 bases short and J 4 bases short, with 12 bases between. The CDR3 reads CASSPRMLYEQYF. CDR3 in DNA: TGTGCCAGCAGTCCCCGGATGTTGTACGAGCAGTACTTC.

With regard to this clonotype: With a much larger clone just one base away, this may be a read error. J is TRBJ2-5 and V is TRBV7-2; 7 bases agree with TRBD1. CDR1 is SGHTA, CDR2 FQGNSA, per germline. The CDR3 has 14 amino acids. V dropped 3 bases and J dropped 12; count of bases not matched to a gene: 13. The CDR3 loop is CASSFSTGSYEKYF. Written as DNA, the CDR3 is TGTGCCAGCAGCTTTTCGACAGGGTCTTACGAGAAGTACTTC.

This clonotype was seen at least ten times. The rearrangement uses TRBV6-2 or TRBV6-3 and TRBJ2-7; D might be TRBD1 or TRBD2, each matching 6 bases. The CDR3 is 15 residues long. Between the trimmed V and J ends, which lost 4 bases and 2 bases, there was a span of 15 bases. CDR1 and CDR2 (germline): MNHEY, SVGEGT. CDR3 sequence reads: CASSLSSGGTYEQYF. The CDR3 nucleotides read TGTGCCAGCAGTTTGAGTTCCGGGGGCACCTACGAGCAGTACTTC.

This clonotype was counted ten times or more. The J gene is TRBJ2-3, the V gene TRBV7-8; D gene uncertain. CDR1 and CDR2 from the germline V gene are SGHVS and FQNEAQ. CDR3 size: 11 residues. Trimming shortened V by 1 base and J by 7 bases, and 3 bases separated the two germline ends. Here the CDR3 DNA reads TGTGCCAGCAGCTTAGATTATACGCAGTATTTT. Translated, it gives CASSLDYTQYF.

This clonotype has only one observation. A much larger clone differs by one base, so this may be a read error. V and J are TRBV12-3 or TRBV12-4 and TRBJ1-5; tentatively, D is TRBD1 (6 bases). Trimming took off 3 bases at V and 6 bases at J, with 18 bases between the two ends. The CDR3 has 16 amino acids. The CDR3 is CASSFSDSTGSQPQHF. CDR3 coding DNA: TGTGCCAGCAGTTTCTCCGACTCGACAGGCAGTCAGCCCCAGCATTTT.

A few counts support this clonotype. V and J are TRBV2 and TRBJ1-2, with TRBD1 matching 9 bases. Germline values: CDR1 SNHLY, CDR2 FYNNEI. Losses at the gene ends were 4 bases for V and 4 bases for J; bases not matched to a gene: 7. CDR3 size: 15 residues. CDR3 sequence reads: CASSGDEGQGYGYTF. CDR3 coding DNA: TGTGCCAGCAGTGGAGACGAGGGACAGGGCTATGGCTACACCTTC. Looking up the rest from reference TRBV2 and TRBJ1-2 gives the full variable domain: EPEVTQTPSHQVTQMGQEVILRCVPISNHLYFYWYRQILGQKVEFLVSFYNNEISEKSEIFDDQFSVERPDGSNFTLKIRSTKLEDSAMYFCASSGDEGQGYGYTFGSGTRLTVV.